This T cell receptor (beta chain) came from a study of cytomegalovirus exposure and HLA in healthy donors (dated by TCRdb to the late 2010s). General notes on the study: An earlier analysis of a few hundred of the donors reported 276 Gb of sequence data and roughly 120 million unique TCR beta sequences obtained from about 170 million T cells. Roughly 300 gigabases of sequencing data and around 80 million unique TCR sequences made up an early release that covered over 550 HLA-typed donors. Among the roughly 380 genotyped donors, approximately 76% belonged to the genetic ancestry cluster associated with self-reported Caucasian donors. The study aimed to test whether cataloging public T cell receptors could reveal signatures of past pathogen exposure. Using immunosequencing, the study profiled T cell repertoires from approximately 700 subjects and related those repertoires to cytomegalovirus serostatus. In addition to the first cohort of around 670 subjects, a separate validation cohort of 120 different subjects was used. To predict cytomegalovirus infection status, the study brought together high-throughput TCR immunosequencing, statistical association of individual TCRs with disease status, and machine learning. A later analysis re-examined previously published TCR beta repertoires from more than 550 donors and added high-resolution HLA genotyping to investigate patterns of TCR occurrence. In the later analysis, no new phenotypic data were used to find candidate immune exposures; instead, reliance was placed on TCR beta sequences and their occurrence across donors. An earlier analysis of 587 of the donors used high-throughput TCR beta sequencing to judge whether each TCR beta V gene segment behaved as functional or pseudogenic. Alongside the repertoire data, information on donor age, sex, ethnicity and CMV serostatus was compiled. In a later genetic analysis, genome-wide SNP genotypes for about three fifths of the roughly 670 donors were used, and that subset was treated as a discovery cohort. All discovery cohort repertoires had been generated using a single sequencing platform. Both class I and class II loci were covered by HLA typing, at four-digit resolution. The number of donors typed differed by locus, with roughly 629-640 for A, B, C, DRB1 and DQB1, roughly 520 for DQA1, 606 for DPA1, and approximately 470 for DPB1. Roughly 5 DR-DQ haplotypes were handled as single units for association and clustering, since linkage in the cohort was strong. On average, about 200,000 unique TCR beta nucleotide sequences were sequenced per donor among several hundred genotyped donors of the cohort, with about 17% of those sequences being non-productive.

A remark on this clone: The clone's antigen remains unknown. The record has no base qualities; no much larger clone is one base away.

Between the V and J ends, shortened by 2 bases and 5 bases respectively, the junction contains 9 bases. The CDR3 goes from the cysteine to the phenylalanine over 12 residues. This entry keeps only the CDR3 DNA: 36 bases, framed from base 1. CDR1 and CDR2, per the germline V gene (reference sequence), are GTSNPN and SVGIG. The cohort was made up of 666 healthy bone marrow donors. All cohort members were sampled while nominally healthy, although unrecorded immune exposures were likely present. The donor was CMV seronegative and was included in the group of over 300 seronegative cohort members. A peripheral blood sample was provided by each donor, and peripheral blood mononuclear cells were used for TCR beta sequencing. Genomic DNA extraction from the blood cell samples was performed with the Qiagen DNeasy Blood Extraction Kit. Library creation used the immunoSEQ multiplex PCR assay. For the multiplex PCR, a mixture combining 60 forward primers for TCR Vbeta segments and 13 reverse primers for TCR Jbeta segments was used. A multiplex PCR assay on genomic DNA amplified the CDR3 region of rearranged TCR beta genes. Amplified TCR beta libraries were sequenced as 87-base-pair reads on the Illumina HiSeq System. The authors' analysis ran thus. In a later analysis, 77 million or so unique TCR beta chains were counted across the approximately 640 repertoires, and roughly 9.9 million of these chains were shared by at least two donors. To remove PCR and sequencing errors, raw reads were error-corrected and collapsed into unique sequences using a nearest-neighbor algorithm that merged closely related sequences. V, D and J gene segments were assigned by aligning CDR3 sequences to IMGT reference sequences. Each retained sequence needed at least a six-nucleotide match to both a V gene segment and a J gene segment. Rearrangements were classified as productive when the CDR3 lacked stop codons and remained in frame with V and J, and all other rearrangements were classified as non-productive. CDR3 was defined by IMGT convention, running from the second conserved V-encoded cysteine to the conserved J-encoded phenylalanine. In an earlier analysis of roughly 580 of the donors, sequences lacking an unambiguous match to a single V gene segment were excluded. In an earlier analysis of approximately 550 of the donors, V segments were called functional above 56.7% productive rearrangements and were called segregating when the between-donor standard deviation exceeded 5%. A statistical classification framework was built for diagnosing cytomegalovirus status from the catalog of TCR beta chain sequences. A later analysis assigned V and J genes by comparing TCR nucleotide sequences with IMGT/GENE-DB human TR gene sequences. A later analysis assigned CDR3 sequences and most-parsimonious VDJ recombination scenarios with the TCRdist pipeline. In a later analysis, every TCR beta chain was defined by the combination of its CDR3 amino acid sequence and its V-gene family, and reads without a unique V-gene family were dropped. To address suspected cross-contamination and a sequencing artifact, a later analysis removed roughly 640 highly shared, low-generation-probability nucleotide sequences. In a later analysis, a clonal expansion index was calculated for each public chain from normalized within-repertoire ranks of inferred template counts. Generation probabilities in a later analysis came from a VDJ recombination model fitted to out-of-frame rearrangements, and those results were checked against IGoR. Hypergeometric tests were used in a later analysis to score TCR-TCR, TCR-HLA and TCR-CMV co-occurrence, with a repertoire-size bias correction applied to the TCR pairs. A later analysis estimated false discovery rates by permuting HLA or CMV assignments 20 times. In a later analysis, co-occurring TCRs were grouped using DBSCAN, with TCRdist sequence similarity added in when clustering inside HLA-allele-positive subsets. For co-occurrence clustering, repertoires with fewer than 30,000 or more than 120,000 public chains were excluded, along with 4 to 6 repertoires with anomalous nucleotide sharing. Here the immuneACCESS table is served through TCRdb, limited to in-frame sequences with V and J called. Missing clones are a known gap in these copies; in checked studies unresolved V genes cover under half, and the rest lacks a known reason. V, J and clone size were drawn from that table, and D and trimming were deduced from the DNA. Across this sample there are more than 150,000 clones, with 82% seen only once. Of the sample, roughly 0.8% is held by the ten largest clones.

The full study reports these points: In a later genetic analysis, a missense DCLRE1C variant was associated with V-gene and J-gene trimming of TCR beta chains, and the association was replicated in an independent cohort. It was suggested by the authors that the approach could potentially be generalized to other disease states and immunological phenotypes. Several of the top co-occurrence clusters appeared to be linked to parvovirus B19, influenza, CMV and Epstein-Barr virus, according to a later analysis. A cluster of highly shared sequence variants was judged likely to be a technical artifact of the sequencing pipeline. A later analysis found that most CMV-associated TCR beta chains appeared HLA-restricted, with HLA associations seemingly driven largely by CMV exposure. A further reported finding was that TCR beta sequences accurately predicted the HLA-A and HLA-B alleles for most subjects in the first cohort. An earlier analysis of 587 of the donors showed that most TCR beta V segments appeared in productive rearrangements either about 87% or about 30% of the time, which broadly matched IMGT annotations. HLA typing was unavailable for some donors at each locus, so association tests used only the typed subset. The classifier was reported to diagnose cytomegalovirus status with high specificity and sensitivity in both the original and validation cohorts. Compared with equally common non-associated chains, HLA-associated TCR beta chains in a later analysis were more clonally expanded and had lower generation probabilities. Linkage disequilibrium might explain the correlated functional status among segregating V segments, but an unknown experimental factor could not be ruled out. When HLA alleles, especially DR and DQ, strongly co-occurred, TCR associations were difficult to assign to individual alleles. Three of the identified cytomegalovirus-associated TCR beta chains were confirmed in vitro to be specific for cytomegalovirus antigens. A total of about 150 TCR beta chains were listed by the study as associated with cytomegalovirus. Most TCR sequences were seen in very few donors, while some public TCRs were found in many individuals. For the cohort, immune exposure information was limited to CMV serostatus. The presence/absence analyses assumed that sequencing depth was roughly uniform across donors, and that assumption may not be true. Because the 87-base-pair reads could not distinguish some IMGT-functional V segments, including TRBV6-2 and TRBV6-3, those segments were excluded. Specific HLA alleles were associated with 15,000 to 20,000 TCR beta sequences at a false discovery rate of 0.05 in a later analysis. In a later genetic analysis, fewer N-insertions in productive TCRs were reported among donors in an Asian-associated ancestry cluster than the roughly 640-donor mean. This cohort had only TCR beta chains sequenced, and the lack of alpha or paired-chain data limited which features could be detected. The earlier analysis of 450 to 700 of the donors excluded 15 to 20 rarely observed V segments, including chromosome 9 orphons, because counts were too low. In a later analysis, TCR association rates were found to vary across HLA loci, with the most associated TCRs seen for DRB1 alleles and the fewest for HLA-C alleles.

The material sequenced was PBMCs. This clonotype was obtained from a woman between 18 and 29 years old in good health and CMV-seronegative. The chain joins TRBV30 to TRBJ1-1, and possibly TRBD1, on 5 matching bases. The DNA sequence follows: TGTGCCTGGAGTCCAGGGAAGACTGAAGCTTTCTTT. Its translation reads: CAWSPGKTEAFF.